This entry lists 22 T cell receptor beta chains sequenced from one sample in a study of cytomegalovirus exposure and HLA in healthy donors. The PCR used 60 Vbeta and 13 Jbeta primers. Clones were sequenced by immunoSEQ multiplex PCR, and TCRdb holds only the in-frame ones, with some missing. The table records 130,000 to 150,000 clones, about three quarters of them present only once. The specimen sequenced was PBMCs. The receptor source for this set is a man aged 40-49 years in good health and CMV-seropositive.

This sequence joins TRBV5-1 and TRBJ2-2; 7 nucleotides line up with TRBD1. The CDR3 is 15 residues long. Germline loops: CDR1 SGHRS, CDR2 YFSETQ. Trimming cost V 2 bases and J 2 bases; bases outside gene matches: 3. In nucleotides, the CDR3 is TGCGCCAGCAGCTTACAGGGGCCCAACACCGGGGAGCTGTTTTTT. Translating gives CASSLQGPNTGELFF.

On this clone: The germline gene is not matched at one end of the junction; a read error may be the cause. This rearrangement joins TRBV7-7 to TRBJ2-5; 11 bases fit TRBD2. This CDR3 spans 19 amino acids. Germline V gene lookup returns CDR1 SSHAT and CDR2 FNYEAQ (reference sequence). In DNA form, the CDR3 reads TGTGCTAGCAGCTTAGGATCCAGGGGGACTAGCGGATACATAGAGACCCAGTACTTC. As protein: CASSLGSRGTSGYIETQYF.

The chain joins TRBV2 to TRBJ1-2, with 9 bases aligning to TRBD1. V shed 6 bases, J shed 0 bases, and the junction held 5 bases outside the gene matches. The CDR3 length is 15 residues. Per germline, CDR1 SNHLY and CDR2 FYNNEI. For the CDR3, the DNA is TGTGCCAGCAGCCTTGGACAGGGGACTAACTATGGCTACACCTTC. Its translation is CASSLGQGTNYGYTF.

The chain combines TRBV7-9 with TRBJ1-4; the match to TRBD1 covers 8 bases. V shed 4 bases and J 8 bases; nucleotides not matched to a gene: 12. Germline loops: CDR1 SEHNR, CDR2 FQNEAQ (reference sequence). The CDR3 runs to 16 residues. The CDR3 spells CASSWGGGQADEKLFF. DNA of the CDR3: TGTGCCAGCAGCTGGGGCGGGGGACAGGCTGACGAAAAACTGTTTTTT. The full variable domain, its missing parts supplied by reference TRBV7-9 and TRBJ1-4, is DTGVSQNPRHKITKRGQNVTFRCDPISEHNRLYWYRQTLGQGPEFLTYFQNEAQLEKSRLLSDRFSAERPKGSFSTLEIQRTEQGDSAMYLCASSWGGGQADEKLFFGSGTQLSVL.

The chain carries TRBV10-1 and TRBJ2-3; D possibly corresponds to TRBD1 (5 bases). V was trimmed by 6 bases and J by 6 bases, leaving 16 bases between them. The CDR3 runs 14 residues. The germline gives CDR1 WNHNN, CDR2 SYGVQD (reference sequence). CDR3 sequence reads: CASSPAEAGDTQYF. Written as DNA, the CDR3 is TGCGCCAGCAGCCCCGCAGAGGCAGGGGATACGCAGTATTTT.

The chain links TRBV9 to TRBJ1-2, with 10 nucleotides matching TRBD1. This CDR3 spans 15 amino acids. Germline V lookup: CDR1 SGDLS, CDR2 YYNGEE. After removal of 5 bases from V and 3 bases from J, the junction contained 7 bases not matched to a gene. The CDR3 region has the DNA TGTGCCAGCAGATCAGGAGGACAGGGGGACTATGGCTACACCTTC. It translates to CASRSGGQGDYGYTF.

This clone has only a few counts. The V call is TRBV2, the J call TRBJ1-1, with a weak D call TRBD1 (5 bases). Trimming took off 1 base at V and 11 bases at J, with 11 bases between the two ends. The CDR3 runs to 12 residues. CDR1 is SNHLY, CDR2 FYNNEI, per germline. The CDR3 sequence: CASSEEGITAFF. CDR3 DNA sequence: TGTGCCAGCAGTGAAGAGGGGATCACGGCTTTCTTT.

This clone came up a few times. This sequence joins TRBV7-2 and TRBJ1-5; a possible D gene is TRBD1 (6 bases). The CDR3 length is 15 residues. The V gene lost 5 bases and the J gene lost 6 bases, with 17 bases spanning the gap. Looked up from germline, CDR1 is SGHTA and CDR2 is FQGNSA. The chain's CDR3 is CASSQSRDIGQPQHF. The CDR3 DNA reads TGTGCCAGCAGCCAATCCCGGGACATCGGTCAGCCCCAGCATTTT. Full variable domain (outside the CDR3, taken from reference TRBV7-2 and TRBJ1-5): GAGVSQSPSNKVTEKGKDVELRCDPISGHTALYWYRQSLGQGLEFLIYFQGNSAPDKSGLPSDRFSAERTGGSVSTLTIQRTQQEDSAVYLCASSQSRDIGQPQHFGDGTRLSIL.

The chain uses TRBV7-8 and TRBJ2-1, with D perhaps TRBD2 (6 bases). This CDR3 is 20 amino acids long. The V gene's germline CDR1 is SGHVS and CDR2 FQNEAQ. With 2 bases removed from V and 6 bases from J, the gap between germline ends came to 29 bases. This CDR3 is CASSLSPGLVSPGVPNEQFF. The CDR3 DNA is TGTGCCAGCAGCTTATCCCCCGGCTTGGTATCACCGGGGGTGCCCAATGAGCAGTTCTTC.

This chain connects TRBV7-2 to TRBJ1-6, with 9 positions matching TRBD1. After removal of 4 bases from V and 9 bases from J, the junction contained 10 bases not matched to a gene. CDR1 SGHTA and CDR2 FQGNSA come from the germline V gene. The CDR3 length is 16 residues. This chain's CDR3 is CASSSQPGQGGSPLHF. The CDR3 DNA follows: TGTGCCAGCAGCTCCCAACCGGGACAGGGAGGTTCACCCCTCCACTTT.

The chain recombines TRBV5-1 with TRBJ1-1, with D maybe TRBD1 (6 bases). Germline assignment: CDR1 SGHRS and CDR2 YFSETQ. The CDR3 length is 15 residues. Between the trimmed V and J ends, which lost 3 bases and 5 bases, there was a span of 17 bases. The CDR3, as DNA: TGCGCCAGCAGCTCCTTGCCAGGGGTCTTAACTGAAGCTTTCTTT. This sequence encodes CASSSLPGVLTEAFF. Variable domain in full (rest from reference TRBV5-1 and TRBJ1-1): KAGVTQTPRYLIKTRGQQVTLSCSPISGHRSVSWYQQTPGQGLQFLFEYFSETQRNKGNFPGRFSGRQFSNSRSEMNVSTLELGDSALYLCASSSLPGVLTEAFFGQGTRLTVV.

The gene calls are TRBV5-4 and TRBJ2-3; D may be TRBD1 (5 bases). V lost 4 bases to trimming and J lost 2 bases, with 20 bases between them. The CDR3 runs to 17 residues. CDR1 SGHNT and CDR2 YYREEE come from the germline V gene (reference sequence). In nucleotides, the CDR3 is TGTGCCAGCAGCACGGTGCCGATGGACATCCTCACAGATACGCAGTATTTT. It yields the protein CASSTVPMDILTDTQYF.

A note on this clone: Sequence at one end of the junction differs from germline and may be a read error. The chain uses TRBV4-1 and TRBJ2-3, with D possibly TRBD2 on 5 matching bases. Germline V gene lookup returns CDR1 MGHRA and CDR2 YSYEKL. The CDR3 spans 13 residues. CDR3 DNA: TGCGCCAGCAGTCAAGACGAGCGGGATACGCAGTATTTT. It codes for CASSQDERDTQYF.

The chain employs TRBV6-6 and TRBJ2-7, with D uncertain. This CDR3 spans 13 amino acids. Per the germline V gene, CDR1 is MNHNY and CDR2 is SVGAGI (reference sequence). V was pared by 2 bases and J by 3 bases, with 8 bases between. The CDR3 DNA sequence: TGTGCCAGCAGTTACAGACAAGGCTACGAGCAGTACTTC. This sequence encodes CASSYRQGYEQYF.

CDR3 region: CASSQDLTGEKLFF. In DNA form, the CDR3 reads TGCGCCAGCAGCCAAGATCTGACAGGGGAAAAACTGTTTTTT. The chain joins TRBV4-3 to TRBJ1-4; 7 bases align to TRBD1. This CDR3 comprises 14 residues. V lost 0 bases to trimming and J lost 8 bases; unmatched junction nucleotides: 3. Germline loops: CDR1 LGHNA, CDR2 YSLEER.

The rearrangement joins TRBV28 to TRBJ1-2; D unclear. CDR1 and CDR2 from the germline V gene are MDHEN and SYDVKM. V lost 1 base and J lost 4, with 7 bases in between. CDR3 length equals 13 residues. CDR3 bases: TGTGCCAGCAGTTTATCGGGGAGCTATGGCTACACCTTC. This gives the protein CASSLSGSYGYTF.

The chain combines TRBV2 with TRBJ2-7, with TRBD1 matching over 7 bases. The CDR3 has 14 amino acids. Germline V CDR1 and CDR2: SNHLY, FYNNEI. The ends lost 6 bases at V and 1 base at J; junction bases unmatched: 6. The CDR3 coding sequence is TGTGCCAGCAGCACTCCGGGACAGTCCTACGAGCAGTACTTC. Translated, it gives CASSTPGQSYEQYF. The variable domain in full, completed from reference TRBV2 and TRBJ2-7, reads EPEVTQTPSHQVTQMGQEVILRCVPISNHLYFYWYRQILGQKVEFLVSFYNNEISEKSEIFDDQFSVERPDGSNFTLKIRSTKLEDSAMYFCASSTPGQSYEQYFGPGTRLTVT.

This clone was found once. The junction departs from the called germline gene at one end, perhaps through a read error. CDR3 region: CASSLGQGERGYTF. The CDR3 DNA follows: TGCGCCAGCAGTTTGGGACAGGGGGAGCGAGGCTACACCTTC. The chain combines TRBV5-1 with TRBJ1-2; 11 nucleotides match TRBD1. The CDR3 runs 14 residues. Germline-derived CDR1 and CDR2 are SGHRS and YFSETQ.

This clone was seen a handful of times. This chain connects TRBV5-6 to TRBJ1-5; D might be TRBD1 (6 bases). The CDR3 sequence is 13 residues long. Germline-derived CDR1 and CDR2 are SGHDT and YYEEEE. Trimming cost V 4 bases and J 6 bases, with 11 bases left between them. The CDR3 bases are TGTGCCAGCAGCAACAGGGTGGGTCAGCCCCAGCATTTT. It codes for CASSNRVGQPQHF.

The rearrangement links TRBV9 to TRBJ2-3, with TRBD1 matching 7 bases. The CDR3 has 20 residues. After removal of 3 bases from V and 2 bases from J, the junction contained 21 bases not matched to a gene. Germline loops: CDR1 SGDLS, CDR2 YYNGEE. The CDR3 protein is CASSALPWFTGDASTDTQYF. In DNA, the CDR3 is TGTGCCAGCAGCGCCCTCCCTTGGTTTACAGGGGACGCCTCCACAGATACGCAGTATTTT.

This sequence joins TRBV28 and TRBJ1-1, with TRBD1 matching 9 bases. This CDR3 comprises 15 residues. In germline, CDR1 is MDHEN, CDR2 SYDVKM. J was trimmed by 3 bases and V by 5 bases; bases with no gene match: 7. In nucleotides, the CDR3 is TGTGCCAGCAGTCTCCCGACAGGGGGAGACACTGAAGCTTTCTTT. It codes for CASSLPTGGDTEAFF. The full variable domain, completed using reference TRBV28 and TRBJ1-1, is DVKVTQSSRYLVKRTGEKVFLECVQDMDHENMFWYRQDPGLGLRLIYFSYDVKMKEKGDIPEGYSVSREKKERFSLILESASTNQTSMYLCASSLPTGGDTEAFFGQGTRLTVV.

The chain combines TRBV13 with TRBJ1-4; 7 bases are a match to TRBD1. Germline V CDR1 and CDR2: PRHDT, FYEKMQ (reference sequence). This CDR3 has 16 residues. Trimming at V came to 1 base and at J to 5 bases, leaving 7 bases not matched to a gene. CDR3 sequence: CASSLESDRANEKLFF. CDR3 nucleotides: TGTGCCAGCAGCTTAGAATCAGACAGGGCAAATGAAAAACTGTTTTTT.